These 22 T cell receptor beta chains originate from one sample sequenced in a study of neurological immune-mediated disorders. TCRdb fed the 5' RACE reads into MiXCR, producing one record per CDR3 protein. The sample holds 45,000 to 50,000 distinct CDR3 sequences, roughly 4.4% seen once. Sample: PBMCs. All receptors come from an older woman with multiple sclerosis.

The chain links TRBV29-1 to TRBJ2-5; D not certain. The germline gives CDR1 SQVTM, CDR2 ANQGSEA. V was pared by 7 bases and J by 5 bases, with 20 bases between. CDR3 length equals 14 residues. The CDR3: CSALLRQDRETQYF. The DNA of the CDR3 is TGCAGCGCATTGTTACGTCAGGATCGGGAGACCCAGTACTTC.

Ten or more counts support this clonotype. The chain is built from TRBV5-6 and TRBJ1-4; D uncertain. The CDR3 spans 14 residues. Germline CDR1 SGHDT, CDR2 YYEEEE. V lost 0 bases and J lost 8, with 11 bases in between. The CDR3 loop reads CASSLDGWEEKLFF. DNA for the CDR3: TGTGCCAGCAGCTTGGACGGGTGGGAAGAAAAACTGTTTTTT.

This clonotype has just a few counts. The chain combines TRBV7-8 with TRBJ2-7; TRBD1 agrees at 8 bases. CDR1 and CDR2 from the germline V gene are SGHVS and FQNEAQ. The CDR3 is made up of 17 amino acids. V was pared by 2 bases and J by 0 bases, with 9 bases of the junction left unmatched. The CDR3 protein is CASSLTLADRGSYEQYV. The CDR3 DNA reads TGTGCCAGCAGCTTAACCCTAGCCGACAGGGGCTCCTACGAGCAGTACGTC.

The CDR3: CASGLETQYF. The CDR3 coding sequence is TGTGCCAGCGGATTAGAGACCCAGTACTTC. J is TRBJ2-5 and V is TRBV12-3 or TRBV12-4; D remains unclear. The CDR3 sequence is 10 residues long. Trimming took 8 bases from V and 4 from J, leaving 5 bases between them.

There are many counts of this clonotype. This chain joins TRBV10-3 and TRBJ2-2; a weak D match, TRBD1 (6 bases). The CDR3 is 14 residues long. Germline values: CDR1 ENHRY, CDR2 SYGVKD. With 6 bases removed from V and 4 bases from J, the gap between germline ends came to 12 bases. DNA for the CDR3: TGTGCCATCAGGGCAGGGGCTGTCACCGGGGAGCTGTTTTTT. Its protein is CAIRAGAVTGELFF.

This clonotype was seen ten or more times. The gene calls are TRBV20-1 and TRBJ2-3; a possible D gene is TRBD2 (6 bases). V lost 6 bases and J 4 bases, leaving 14 bases between the germline ends. Germline V gives CDR1 DFQATT, CDR2 SNEGSKA (reference sequence). The CDR3 runs 13 residues. The CDR3 DNA follows: TGCAGTGCCCTCCGCAGGGAGGCAGATACGCAGTATTTT. It encodes CSALRREADTQYF.

This clonotype was observed many times. CDR3 nucleotides: TGTGCCAGCAGTTACGGACCTCTGGGCGGGGGGGAGGATGAGCAGTTCTTC. Residues: CASSYGPLGGGEDEQFF. The chain has TRBV6-6 and TRBJ2-1; 9 positions agree with TRBD2. V was pared by 2 bases and J by 8 bases, with 13 bases of the junction left unmatched. The germline V gene encodes CDR1 MNHNY and CDR2 SVGAGI (reference sequence). The CDR3 sequence is 17 residues long.

This clonotype was recorded many times. This CDR3 reads CASSFHGVEAFF. The CDR3 nucleotides read TGTGCCAGCAGCTTCCACGGAGTGGAAGCTTTCTTT. This chain uses TRBV12-3 or TRBV12-4 with TRBJ1-1; D is undetermined. The CDR3 length is 12 residues. The V gene lost 6 bases and the J gene lost 8 bases, with 13 bases spanning the gap.

This clonotype was observed a few times. The chain links TRBV5-1 to TRBJ2-7; D is ambiguous. Germline V CDR1 and CDR2: SGHRS, YFSETQ. The V end lost 4 bases, the J end lost 3 bases, and 8 bases lay between the germline ends. The CDR3 contains 12 residues. CDR3 in amino acids: CASSLTNYEQYF. The CDR3 DNA follows: TGCGCCAGCAGCCTAACCAACTACGAGCAGTACTTC.

This clonotype came up a few times. The rearrangement links TRBV7-2 to TRBJ2-7; the match to TRBD1 covers 7 bases. The V segment lost 5 bases and the J segment 2 bases; nucleotides outside the gene matches: 6. The germline gives CDR1 SGHTA, CDR2 FQGNSA. The CDR3 contains 14 residues. CDR3 amino acids: CASSLLQGPYEQYF. CDR3 sequence (DNA): TGTGCCAGCAGCCTCTTACAGGGGCCCTACGAGCAGTACTTC.

The sample holds many counts of this clonotype. The chain uses TRBV11-2 and TRBJ1-6; no clear D. Trimming pared 5 bases from V and 0 bases from J, leaving 5 bases between. Germline V gives CDR1 SGHAT, CDR2 FQNNGV. CDR3 length: 14 amino acids. The CDR3 protein is CASSQSSYNSPLHF. CDR3 in DNA: TGTGCCAGCAGCCAAAGCTCCTATAATTCACCCCTCCACTTT.

This clonotype was seen at least ten times. The V and J genes are TRBV20-1 and TRBJ2-1; D remains ambiguous. CDR1 is DFQATT and CDR2 is SNEGSKA in the germline V gene (reference sequence). CDR3 length: 14 amino acids. Trimming removed 3 bases at V and 0 bases at J, with 9 bases between. The CDR3 DNA reads TGCAGTGCTAGTATTCCGAGCTCCTACAATGAGCAGTTCTTC. Translating it yields CSASIPSSYNEQFF.

This clonotype was counted many times. This chain links TRBV7-9 with TRBJ2-3; 7 bases match TRBD1. The germline CDR1 and CDR2 sequences are SEHNR and FQNEAQ (reference sequence). Losses at the gene ends were 8 bases for V and 4 bases for J; bases not matched to a gene: 0. The CDR3 sequence is 11 residues long. Here the CDR3 DNA reads TGTGCCAGCGGGACAGCAGATACGCAGTATTTT. Translated, it gives CASGTADTQYF.

This clonotype was counted many times. The chain joins TRBV20-1 to TRBJ2-1; D gene unclear. V gave up 6 bases and J gave up 3 bases, with 15 bases separating them. CDR1 and CDR2 (germline): DFQATT, SNEGSKA (reference sequence). CDR3 length: 14 residues. The CDR3 DNA is TGCAGTGCAGCGAGGCTAGTCGGCTACAATGAGCAGTTCTTC. Translating gives CSAARLVGYNEQFF.

This clonotype was recorded many times. The rearrangement links TRBV4-3 to TRBJ1-2; 7 positions agree with TRBD1. The ends lost 6 bases at V and 10 bases at J; junction bases unmatched: 14. Germline V gene lookup returns CDR1 LGHNA and CDR2 YSLEER. The CDR3 is 14 amino acids. The CDR3 sequence: CASRQTGTDLDYTF. The CDR3 DNA follows: TGCGCCAGCAGACAGACCGGGACAGATTTGGACTACACCTTC.

A remark on this clonotype: This could be a read error, since a much larger clone is one nucleotide away. V and J are TRBV7-2 and TRBJ2-3; D unclear. CDR1 and CDR2 from the germline V gene are SGHTA and FQGNSA. This CDR3 region has 13 residues. CDR3 protein: CASSLMSTDTKYF. For the CDR3, the DNA is TGTGCCAGCAGCTTAATGAGCACAGATACGAAGTATTTT.

This chain uses TRBV20-1 with TRBJ2-7; 9 nucleotides match TRBD2. The CDR3 extends over 17 amino acids. CDR1 and CDR2 (germline): DFQATT, SNEGSKA (reference sequence). The trim removed 4 bases at V and 2 bases at J, leaving 15 bases unmatched. DNA for the CDR3: TGCAGTGCTATAGCTTATCTGTGGCGGGAGGGCGCCTACGAGCAGTACGTC. It translates to CSAIAYLWREGAYEQYV.

This clonotype showed up just a few times. The chain employs TRBV12-3 or TRBV12-4 and TRBJ2-3; TRBD2 agrees at 10 bases. This CDR3 is built from 15 residues. With V trimmed by 4 bases and J by 4 bases, 5 bases remained unmatched. The CDR3 protein is CASSSTSGHSDTQYF. The CDR3 nucleotides are TGTGCCAGCAGTTCGACTAGCGGGCACTCAGATACGCAGTATTTT.

This clonotype was counted ten times or more. The chain links TRBV20-1 to TRBJ1-4; no clear D gene. CDR3 size: 16 residues. Germline CDR1 is DFQATT and CDR2 is SNEGSKA (reference sequence). The V end lost 4 bases, the J end lost 0 bases, and 15 bases lay between the germline ends. The CDR3 reads CSAIGVAGSTNEKLFF. CDR3 DNA sequence: TGCAGTGCTATAGGTGTCGCAGGTTCAACTAATGAAAAACTGTTTTTT.

This clonotype has ten or more counts. V gene TRBV10-3 combines with J gene TRBJ1-4; unclear D gene. Per germline, CDR1 ENHRY and CDR2 SYGVKD. Trimming pared 3 bases from V and 7 bases from J, leaving 9 bases between. The CDR3 length is 13 residues. The CDR3 is CAISDGESEKLFF. The CDR3 nucleotides read TGTGCCATCAGTGACGGGGAGTCTGAAAAACTGTTTTTT.

This clonotype was picked up many times. This chain links TRBV3-1 with TRBJ1-1, with 7 bases aligning to TRBD1. V lost 3 bases and J lost 3; bases outside the gene matches: 4. Germline-derived CDR1 and CDR2 are LGHDT and YNNKEL (reference sequence). This CDR3 comprises 14 residues. The CDR3 DNA sequence: TGTGCCAGCAGCCACGGGACAGAACACACTGAAGCTTTCTTT. It codes for CASSHGTEHTEAFF.

V usage is TRBV7-9 and J usage is TRBJ2-3, with 8 bases matching TRBD2. J lost 5 bases, V lost 5 bases, and 12 bases had no gene match. CDR1 is SEHNR, CDR2 FQNEAQ, per germline (reference sequence). The CDR3 totals 16 residues. The CDR3, as DNA: TGTGCCAGCAGCAAACTCCTAGGGCTAGCGGGAGATACGCAGTATTTT. Residues: CASSKLLGLAGDTQYF. The full variable domain, its missing parts supplied by reference TRBV7-9 and TRBJ2-3, is DTGVSQNPRHKITKRGQNVTFRCDPISEHNRLYWYRQTLGQGPEFLTYFQNEAQLEKSRLLSDRFSAERPKGSFSTLEIQRTEQGDSAMYLCASSKLLGLAGDTQYFGPGTRLTVL.